The next 13 T cell receptor beta chains were all read from a single sample in a study of T cells in Graves' hyperthyroidism and ophthalmopathy. TCR beta CDR3 regions were amplified from RNA. The study used the HTBI primer set for a first-round RT-PCR of the TCR CDR3. Using its own MiXCR run on the multiplex PCR reads, TCRdb lists one record per CDR3 protein. The profile shows 400,000 to 600,000 distinct CDR3 sequences, less than 25% of them singletons. Sequenced input: blood. All receptors come from a young man with Graves' hyperthyroidism.

The chain combines TRBV7-2 with TRBJ1-2, with TRBD1 identical over 7 bases. J was trimmed by 7 bases and V by 5 bases; bases with no gene match: 10. The CDR3 loop spans 14 amino acids. Germline V gene sequence: CDR1 SGHTA, CDR2 FQGNSA. CDR3 nucleotides: TGTGCCAGCAGCCCCGACAGGGTTGCTATTGGCTACACCTTC. Residues: CASSPDRVAIGYTF.

This clonotype was seen many times. The chain uses TRBV6-1 and TRBJ2-6; no definite D call. V gave up 3 bases and J gave up 2 bases, with 11 bases separating them. The CDR3 consists of 16 residues. The germline V gene encodes CDR1 MNHNS and CDR2 SASEGT. The CDR3 bases are TGTGCCAGCAGTGACCACCCGACGGCTGGGGCCAACGTCCTGACTTTC. Translated: CASSDHPTAGANVLTF.

This clonotype was detected many times. The chain uses TRBV12-3 or TRBV12-4 and TRBJ1-5; 9 bases agree with TRBD1. The CDR3 is 14 residues long. The V segment lost 5 bases and the J segment 9 bases; nucleotides outside the gene matches: 8. CDR3 residues: CASSATGGIMPQHF. The DNA for the CDR3 is TGTGCCAGCAGTGCGACAGGGGGAATAATGCCCCAGCATTTT.

This clonotype was recorded at least ten times. J is TRBJ2-7 and V is TRBV15; D is uncertain. The V end lost 0 bases, the J end lost 3 bases, and 3 bases lay between the germline ends. From germline, CDR1 is LNHNV and CDR2 YYDKDF (reference sequence). The length of the CDR3 is 12 residues. The CDR3 bases are TGTGCCACCAGCAGAGAGGGCTACGAGCAGTACTTC. It codes for CATSREGYEQYF. Supplemented by reference TRBV15 and TRBJ2-7, the full variable domain reads DAMVIQNPRYQVTQFGKPVTLSCSQTLNHNVMYWYQQKSSQAPKLLFHYYDKDFNNEADTPDNFQSRRPNTSFCFLDIRSPGLGDTAMYLCATSREGYEQYFGPGTRLTVT.

In its sample, this clonotype was seen many times. The chain couples TRBV29-1 to TRBJ1-2, with TRBD1 as a possible D gene (5 bases). Trimming stripped 4 bases from V and 4 bases from J, with 7 bases between. Looked up from germline, CDR1 is SQVTM and CDR2 is ANQGSEA. The CDR3 length is 11 residues. For the CDR3, the DNA is TGCAGCGTTGCGACAGTCTATGGCTACACCTTC. Its protein product is CSVATVYGYTF. The whole variable domain, remainder taken from reference TRBV29-1 and TRBJ1-2, is SAVISQKPSRDICQRGTSLTIQCQVDSQVTMMFWYRQQPGQSLTLIATANQGSEATYESGFVIDKFPISRPNLTFSTLTVSNMSPEDSSIYLCSVATVYGYTFGSGTRLTVV.

The J gene is TRBJ1-1, the V gene TRBV20-1, with 11 bases aligning to TRBD1. V shed 5 bases, J shed 2 bases, and the junction held 7 bases outside the gene matches. The length of the CDR3 is 15 residues. CDR1 and CDR2 from the germline V gene are DFQATT and SNEGSKA (reference sequence). The DNA for the CDR3 is TGCAGTGCTCGCCGGACAGGGGGCGGAAACACTGAAGCTTTCTTT. Translating it yields CSARRTGGGNTEAFF.

This sequence joins TRBV6-2 or TRBV6-3 and TRBJ1-1; 11 nucleotides match TRBD1. Germline CDR1 is MNHEY and CDR2 is SVGEGT. Losses at the gene ends were 8 bases for V and 4 bases for J; bases not matched to a gene: 9. The CDR3 runs to 15 residues. The CDR3 DNA reads as TGTGCCAGCCATATCTCCGGGACAGGGGGCACTGAAGCTTTCTTT. Amino acid sequence: CASHISGTGGTEAFF.

The chain has TRBV11-2 and TRBJ1-3, with D unresolved. This CDR3 is built from 13 residues. The V gene lost 5 bases and the J gene lost 7 bases, with 12 bases spanning the gap. Germline V lookup: CDR1 SGHAT, CDR2 FQNNGV. CDR3: CASSTAPANTIYF. CDR3 bases: TGTGCCAGCAGCACCGCACCGGCGAACACCATATATTTT.

This clonotype was found many times. The chain couples TRBV3-1 to TRBJ1-5; D uncertain. Trimming shortened V by 2 bases and J by 5 bases, and 7 bases separated the two germline ends. The CDR3 contains 13 residues. Looked up from germline, CDR1 is LGHDT and CDR2 is YNNKEL (reference sequence). Written as DNA, the CDR3 is TGTGCCAGCAGCCAATGGGTGGATCAGCCCCAGCATTTT. Its protein product is CASSQWVDQPQHF.

In this sample, this clonotype turned up many times. This chain uses TRBV28 with TRBJ1-2; D not resolved. Germline V gives CDR1 MDHEN, CDR2 SYDVKM. Trimming removed 5 bases from V and 0 bases from J, with 19 bases in between. The CDR3 consists of 17 residues. The CDR3 bases are TGTGCCAGCAGTGGACCGAGCCCGGACTTACCTAACTATGGCTACACCTTC. It specifies CASSGPSPDLPNYGYTF.

The chain's CDR3 is CASSLFGSSTGELFF. The DNA of the CDR3 is TGTGCCAGCAGCTTGTTTGGTTCTAGTACCGGGGAGCTGTTTTTT. This chain links TRBV5-6 with TRBJ2-2, with D hard to call. The CDR3 has 15 residues. Trimming left V 1 base short and J 5 bases short, with 12 bases between. Germline V gene data show CDR1 as SGHDT and CDR2 as YYEEEE.

This clonotype was observed at least ten times. The V call is TRBV10-3, the J call TRBJ2-5, with D perhaps matching TRBD2 (5 bases). The ends were cut back, 3 bases at V and 1 base at J, with 9 bases in the middle. The length of the CDR3 is 14 residues. Germline V lookup: CDR1 ENHRY, CDR2 SYGVKD. The CDR3 coding sequence is TGTGCCATCAGTGAACCGGGAATCCAAGAGACCCAGTACTTC. Translated, it gives CAISEPGIQETQYF.

This clonotype has a count of ten or more. The V and J genes are TRBV12-3 or TRBV12-4 and TRBJ1-2; D is uncertain. CDR3 size: 15 residues. Trimming took 0 bases from V and 1 from J, leaving 9 bases between them. The CDR3 coding sequence is TGTGCCAGCAGTTTAGCTGGCGGATATAACTATGGCTACACCTTC. It yields the protein CASSLAGGYNYGYTF.